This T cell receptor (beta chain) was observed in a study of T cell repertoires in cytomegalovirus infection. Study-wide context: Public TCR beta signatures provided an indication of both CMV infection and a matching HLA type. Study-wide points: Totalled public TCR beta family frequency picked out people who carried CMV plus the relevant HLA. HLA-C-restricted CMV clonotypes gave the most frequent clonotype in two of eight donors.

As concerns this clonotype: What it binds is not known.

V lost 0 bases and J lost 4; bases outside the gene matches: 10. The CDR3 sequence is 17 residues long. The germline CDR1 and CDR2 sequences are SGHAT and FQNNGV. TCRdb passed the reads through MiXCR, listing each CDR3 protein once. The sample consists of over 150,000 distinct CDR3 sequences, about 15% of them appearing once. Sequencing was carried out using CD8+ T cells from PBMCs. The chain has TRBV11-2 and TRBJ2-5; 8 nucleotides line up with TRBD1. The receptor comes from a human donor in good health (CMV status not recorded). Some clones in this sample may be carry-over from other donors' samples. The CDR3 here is CASSLDRGPSGRETQYF. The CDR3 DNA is TGTGCCAGCAGCTTAGACAGGGGGCCGAGTGGTAGAGAGACCCAGTACTTC.